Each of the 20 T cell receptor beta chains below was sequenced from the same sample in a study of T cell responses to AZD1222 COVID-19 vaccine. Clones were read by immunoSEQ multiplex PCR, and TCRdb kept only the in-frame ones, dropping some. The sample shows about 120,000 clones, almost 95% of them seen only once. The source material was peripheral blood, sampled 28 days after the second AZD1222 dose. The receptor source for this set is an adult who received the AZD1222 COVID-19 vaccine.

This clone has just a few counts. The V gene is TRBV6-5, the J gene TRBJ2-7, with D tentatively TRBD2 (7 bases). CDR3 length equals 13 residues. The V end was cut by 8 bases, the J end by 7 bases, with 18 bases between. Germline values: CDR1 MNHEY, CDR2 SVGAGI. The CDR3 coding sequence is TGTGCCAGCCGCCCAAGGGGGGGGGCTGAGCAGTACTTC. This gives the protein CASRPRGGAEQYF.

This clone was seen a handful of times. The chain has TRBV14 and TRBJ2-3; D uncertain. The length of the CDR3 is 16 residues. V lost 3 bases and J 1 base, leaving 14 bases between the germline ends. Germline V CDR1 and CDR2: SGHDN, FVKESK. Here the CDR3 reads CASSHGRKDGTDTQYF. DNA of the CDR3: TGTGCCAGCAGCCACGGACGGAAGGATGGCACAGATACGCAGTATTTT.

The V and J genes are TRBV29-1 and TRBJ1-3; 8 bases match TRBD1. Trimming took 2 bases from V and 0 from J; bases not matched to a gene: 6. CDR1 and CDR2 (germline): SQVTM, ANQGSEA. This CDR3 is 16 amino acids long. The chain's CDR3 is CSVETRGRGSGNTIYF. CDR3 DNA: TGCAGCGTTGAAACCAGGGGGCGAGGCTCTGGAAACACCATATATTTT.

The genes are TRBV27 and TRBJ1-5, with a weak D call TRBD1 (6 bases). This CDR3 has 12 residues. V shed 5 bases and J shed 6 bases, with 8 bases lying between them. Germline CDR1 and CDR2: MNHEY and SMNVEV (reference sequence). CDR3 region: CASSPGVQPQHF. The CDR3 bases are TGTGCCAGCAGTCCAGGGGTTCAGCCCCAGCATTTT.

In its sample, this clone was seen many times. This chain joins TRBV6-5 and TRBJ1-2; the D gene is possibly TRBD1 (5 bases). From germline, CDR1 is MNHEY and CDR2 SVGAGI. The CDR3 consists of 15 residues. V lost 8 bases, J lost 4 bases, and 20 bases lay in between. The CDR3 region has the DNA TGTGCCAGCGGGTCTCCCGCGAGGGGCTTCTATGGCTACACCTTC. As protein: CASGSPARGFYGYTF.

CDR3 region: CASSLGFPNEQFF. The CDR3 DNA follows: TGTGCCAGCAGCTTAGGTTTTCCTAATGAGCAGTTCTTC. This chain links TRBV7-9 with TRBJ2-1; D uncertain. CDR1 SEHNR and CDR2 FQNEAQ come from the germline V gene (reference sequence). Trimming stripped 1 base from V and 7 bases from J, with 8 bases between. This CDR3 spans 13 amino acids.

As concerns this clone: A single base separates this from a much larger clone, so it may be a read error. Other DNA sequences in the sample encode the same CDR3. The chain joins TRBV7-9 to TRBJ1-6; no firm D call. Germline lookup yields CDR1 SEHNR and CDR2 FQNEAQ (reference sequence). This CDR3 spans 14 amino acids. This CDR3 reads CASSLLRDNSPLHF. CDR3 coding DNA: TGTGCCAGCAGCTTATTACGGGATAACTCACCCCTCCACTTT.

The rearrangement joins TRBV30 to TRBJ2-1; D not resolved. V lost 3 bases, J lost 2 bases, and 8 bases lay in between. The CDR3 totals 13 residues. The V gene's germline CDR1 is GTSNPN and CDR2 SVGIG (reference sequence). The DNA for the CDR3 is TGTGCCTGGAGAGTAGATACCTACAATGAGCAGTTCTTC. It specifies CAWRVDTYNEQFF.

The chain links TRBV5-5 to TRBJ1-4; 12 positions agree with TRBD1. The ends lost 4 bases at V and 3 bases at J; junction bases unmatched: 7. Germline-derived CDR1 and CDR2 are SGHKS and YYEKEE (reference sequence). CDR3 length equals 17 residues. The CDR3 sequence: CASSAGDRGLSNEKLFF. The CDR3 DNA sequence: TGTGCCAGCAGCGCCGGGGACAGGGGGCTGTCTAATGAAAAACTGTTTTTT.

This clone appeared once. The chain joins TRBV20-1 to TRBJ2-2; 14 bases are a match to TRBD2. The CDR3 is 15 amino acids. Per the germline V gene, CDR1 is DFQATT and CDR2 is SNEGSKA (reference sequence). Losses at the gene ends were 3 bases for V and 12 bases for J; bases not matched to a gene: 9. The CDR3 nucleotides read TGCAGTGCTAGTTGGTCCGGGACTAGCGGGAGCAAGCTGTTTTTT. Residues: CSASWSGTSGSKLFF.

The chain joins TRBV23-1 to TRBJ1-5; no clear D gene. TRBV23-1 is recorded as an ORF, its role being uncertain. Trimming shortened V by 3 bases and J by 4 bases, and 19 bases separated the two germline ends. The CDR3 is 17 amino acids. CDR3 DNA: TGCGCCAGCAGTCACCCCCGAAGGCGGGCCCCAAATCAGCCCCAGCATTTT. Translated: CASSHPRRRAPNQPQHF.

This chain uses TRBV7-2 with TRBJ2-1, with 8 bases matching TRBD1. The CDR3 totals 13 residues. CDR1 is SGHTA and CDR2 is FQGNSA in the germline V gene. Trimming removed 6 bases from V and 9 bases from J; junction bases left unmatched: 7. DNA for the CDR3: TGTGCCAGCAGTGTGGGCAGGGGGCTTGAGCAGTTCTTC. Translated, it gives CASSVGRGLEQFF.

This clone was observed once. CDR3 in amino acids: CASSLVPGPGNTIYF. Written as DNA, the CDR3 is TGTGCCAGCAGCTTAGTCCCGGGGCCTGGAAACACCATATATTTT. The chain recombines TRBV5-8 with TRBJ1-3; tentative D call: TRBD1 (5 bases). The CDR3 sequence is 15 residues long. CDR1 is SGHTS, CDR2 YDEGEE, per germline. The ends were cut back, 2 bases at V and 2 bases at J, with 11 bases in the middle.

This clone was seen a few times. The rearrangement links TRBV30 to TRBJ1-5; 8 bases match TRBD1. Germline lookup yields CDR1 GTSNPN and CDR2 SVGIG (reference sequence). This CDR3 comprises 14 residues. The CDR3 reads CACSGGAGNQPQHF. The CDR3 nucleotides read TGTGCGTGCTCAGGGGGCGCGGGCAATCAGCCCCAGCATTTT.

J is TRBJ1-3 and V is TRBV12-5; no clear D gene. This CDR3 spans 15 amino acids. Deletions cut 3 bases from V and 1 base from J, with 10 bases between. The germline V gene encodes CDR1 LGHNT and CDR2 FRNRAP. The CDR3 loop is CASGFKQYSGNTIYF. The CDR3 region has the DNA TGTGCTAGTGGTTTTAAACAGTATTCTGGAAACACCATATATTTT.

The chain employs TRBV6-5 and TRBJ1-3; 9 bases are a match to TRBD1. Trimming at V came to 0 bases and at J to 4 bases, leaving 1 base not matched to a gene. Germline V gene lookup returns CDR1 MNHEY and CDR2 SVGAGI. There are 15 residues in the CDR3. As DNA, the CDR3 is TGTGCCAGCAGTTACTCTGGGACAGGGGGAAACACCATATATTTT. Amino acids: CASSYSGTGGNTIYF.

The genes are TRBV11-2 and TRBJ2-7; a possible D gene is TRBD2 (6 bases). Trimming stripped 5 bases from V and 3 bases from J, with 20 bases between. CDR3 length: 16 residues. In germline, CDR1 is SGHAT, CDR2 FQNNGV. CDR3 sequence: CASSLSHPGLGYEQYF. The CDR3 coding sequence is TGTGCCAGCAGCCTAAGCCACCCGGGACTGGGCTACGAGCAGTACTTC.

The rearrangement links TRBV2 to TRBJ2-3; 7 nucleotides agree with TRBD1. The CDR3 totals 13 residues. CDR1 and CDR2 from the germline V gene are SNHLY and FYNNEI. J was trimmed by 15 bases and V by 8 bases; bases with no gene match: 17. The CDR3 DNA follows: TGTGCCAGCGATTGGGACAGCAGCTCCCGGCAATATTTT. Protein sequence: CASDWDSSSRQYF.

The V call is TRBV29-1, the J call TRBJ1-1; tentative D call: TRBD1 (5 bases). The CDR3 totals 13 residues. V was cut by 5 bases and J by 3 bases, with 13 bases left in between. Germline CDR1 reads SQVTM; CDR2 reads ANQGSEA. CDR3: CSVKVWGDTEAFF. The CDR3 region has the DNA TGCAGCGTTAAAGTCTGGGGGGACACTGAAGCTTTCTTT.

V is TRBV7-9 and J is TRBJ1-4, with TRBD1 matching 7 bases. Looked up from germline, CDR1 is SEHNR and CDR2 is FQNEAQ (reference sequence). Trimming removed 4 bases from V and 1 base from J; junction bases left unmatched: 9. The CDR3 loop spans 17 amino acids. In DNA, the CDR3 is TGTGCCAGCAGCTATACCCGGGACAGTTTAACTAATGAAAAACTGTTTTTT. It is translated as CASSYTRDSLTNEKLFF.